The clone carrying this T cell receptor (beta chain) was counted a few times. Its antigen is unidentified. UMIs and sample barcodes were carried by the TCR alpha and TCR beta cDNA libraries that 5'RACE produced using constant-segment primers. TCRdb fed the 5' RACE reads into MiXCR, producing one record per CDR3 protein. The sample has approximately 200,000 distinct CDR3 sequences, around 15% seen once. This CDR3 has 14 residues. With 7 bases clipped from V and 7 bases from J, the junction kept 8 bases outside the gene matches. Germline-derived CDR1 and CDR2 are KGHDR and SFDVKD. The entry originates in a study of T-cell memory formation after mild COVID-19. Study-level background: Each donor largely had its own TCR clusters. Study findings and constraints: Mostly located in CM and EM were contracting CD4+ clones, with contracting CD8+ clones located in EMRA.

Input material: PBMCs or a T cell subset sorted from them (not recorded which). The TCR comes from an adult woman who had mild COVID-19 (a few samples of this study predate the infection). Cell type and time point are not known. This chain connects TRBV24-1 to TRBJ2-1; TRBD1 matches at 8 bases. CDR3 amino acids: CATSPWTGRNEQFF. CDR3 coding DNA: TGTGCCACCAGCCCTTGGACAGGGAGGAATGAGCAGTTCTTC.